The 21 T cell receptor beta chains below come from one sample, sequenced in a study of T-cell reconstitution after alpha-beta-depleted transplantation in children. Unique molecular identifiers tagged the TCRbeta library. TCRdb re-called the PCR reads with MiXCR, one entry per CDR3 protein. The sample records a few hundred thousand distinct CDR3 sequences, around 15% being singletons. Sequencing used PBMCs, mostly from graft donor cells, obtained 360 days after TCRalphabeta/CD19-depleted stem cell transplant. Receptors were obtained from a boy under three years old who had a stem cell transplant for Wiskott-Aldrich syndrome, so the T cells may come from the graft donor.

The chain joins TRBV20-1 to TRBJ1-2; 7 positions agree with TRBD1. Germline V CDR1 and CDR2: DFQATT, SNEGSKA (reference sequence). This CDR3 contains 14 residues. The V and J ends lost 2 bases and 5 bases, in that order; junction bases with no gene match: 8. The chain's CDR3 is CSARRGQGRYGYTF. CDR3 bases: TGCAGTGCTAGAAGGGGGCAGGGAAGGTATGGCTACACCTTC.

The table lists this clonotype with a few counts. The V call is TRBV20-1, the J call TRBJ2-3; D unresolved. Trimming shortened V by 3 bases and J by 0 bases, and 4 bases separated the two germline ends. This CDR3 is 12 amino acids long. The germline V gene encodes CDR1 DFQATT and CDR2 SNEGSKA (reference sequence). CDR3 residues: CSASQSTDTQYF. DNA of the CDR3: TGCAGTGCTAGTCAGAGCACAGATACGCAGTATTTT.

The chain joins TRBV20-1 to TRBJ2-1; 8 positions agree with TRBD1. Trimming cost V 3 bases and J 10 bases; bases outside gene matches: 5. The length of the CDR3 is 12 residues. Germline V lookup: CDR1 DFQATT, CDR2 SNEGSKA (reference sequence). The chain's CDR3 is CSASRTGFEQFF. The CDR3 DNA reads TGCAGTGCTAGCCGGACAGGGTTCGAGCAGTTCTTC.

This clonotype was seen more than once but under ten times. The V call is TRBV5-1, the J call TRBJ2-1, with TRBD1 as a possible D gene (6 bases). CDR3 length: 14 residues. With 6 bases removed from V and 6 bases from J, the gap between germline ends came to 16 bases. Germline V gives CDR1 SGHRS, CDR2 YFSETQ. This chain's CDR3 is CASTLRGGGNEQFF. The CDR3 region has the DNA TGCGCCAGCACCCTCAGGGGCGGAGGCAATGAGCAGTTCTTC.

At least ten counts were recorded for this clonotype. CDR3 in amino acids: CASSYMTTGETQYF. The CDR3 DNA is TGTGCCAGCAGTTACATGACTACCGGAGAGACCCAGTACTTC. This sequence joins TRBV6-2 or TRBV6-3 and TRBJ2-5, with a tentative D call TRBD2 (5 bases). The germline CDR1 and CDR2 sequences are MNHEY and SVGEGT. There are 14 residues in the CDR3. The V end lost 2 bases, the J end lost 4 bases, and 11 bases lay between the germline ends.

V gene TRBV10-3 combines with J gene TRBJ2-1; D is unclear. The CDR3 is 14 amino acids. Germline values: CDR1 ENHRY, CDR2 SYGVKD. Trimming took off 2 bases at V and 5 bases at J, with 10 bases between the two ends. CDR3 residues: CAISENPGDNEQFF. The DNA for the CDR3 is TGTGCCATCAGTGAGAACCCGGGCGACAATGAGCAGTTCTTC.

The table lists this clonotype with many counts. CDR3 protein: CSGAGQMNTEAFF. CDR3 nucleotides: TGCAGCGGGGCGGGACAGATGAACACTGAAGCTTTCTTT. The chain is built from TRBV29-1 and TRBJ1-1, with 7 bases identical to TRBD1. V lost 7 bases, J lost 0 bases, and 5 bases stayed unmatched. The CDR3 has 13 residues. CDR1 and CDR2 (germline): SQVTM, ANQGSEA. The entire variable domain, with the rest obtained from reference TRBV29-1 and TRBJ1-1, is as follows: SAVISQKPSRDICQRGTSLTIQCQVDSQVTMMFWYRQQPGQSLTLIATANQGSEATYESGFVIDKFPISRPNLTFSTLTVSNMSPEDSSIYLCSGAGQMNTEAFFGQGTRLTVV.

The V and J genes are TRBV12-3 or TRBV12-4 and TRBJ2-6; D is perhaps TRBD1 or TRBD2 (5 bases each). Trimming removed 7 bases from V and 2 bases from J, with 15 bases in between. The CDR3 length is 16 residues. The DNA for the CDR3 is TGTGCCAGCACCTTACACCCGGGGCCTGGGGCCAACGTCCTGACTTTC. Amino acids: CASTLHPGPGANVLTF.

This clonotype has just a few counts. The CDR3 is CASVPSGGSTDTQYF. CDR3 nucleotides: TGTGCCAGCGTCCCCTCGGGGGGGAGCACAGATACGCAGTATTTT. This rearrangement joins TRBV11-2 to TRBJ2-3, with TRBD2 matching over 8 bases. Germline lookup yields CDR1 SGHAT and CDR2 FQNNGV. V shed 8 bases and J 0 bases; nucleotides not matched to a gene: 7. The CDR3 is made up of 15 amino acids. Looking up the rest from reference TRBV11-2 and TRBJ2-3 gives the full variable domain: EAGVAQSPRYKIIEKRQSVAFWCNPISGHATLYWYQQILGQGPKLLIQFQNNGVVDDSQLPKDRFSAERLKGVDSTLKIQPAKLEDSAVYLCASVPSGGSTDTQYFGPGTRLTVL.

This clonotype was detected a few times. DNA of the CDR3: TGTGCCAGTAGTACGGACCGGGGGCCTTGGGAGCAGTACTTC. This encodes CASSTDRGPWEQYF. The chain has TRBV19 and TRBJ2-7; D assignment may be TRBD1 or TRBD2 (6 bases each). V lost 4 bases, J lost 7 bases, and 17 bases lay in between. Germline-derived CDR1 and CDR2 are LNHDA and SQIVND (reference sequence). This CDR3 spans 14 amino acids.

This clonotype was counted between two and nine times. The rearrangement uses TRBV11-2 and TRBJ1-4; D call uncertain. Germline CDR1 SGHAT, CDR2 FQNNGV. The V end was cut by 3 bases, the J end by 5 bases, with 10 bases between. This CDR3 has 14 residues. CDR3 in DNA: TGTGCCAGCAGCTTCGCCGGGCCCAATGAAAAACTGTTTTTT. Translated: CASSFAGPNEKLFF. Full variable domain (rest looked up from reference TRBV11-2 and TRBJ1-4): EAGVAQSPRYKIIEKRQSVAFWCNPISGHATLYWYQQILGQGPKLLIQFQNNGVVDDSQLPKDRFSAERLKGVDSTLKIQPAKLEDSAVYLCASSFAGPNEKLFFGSGTQLSVL.

The genes are TRBV7-9 and TRBJ2-5, with D perhaps given as TRBD1 or TRBD2 (5 bases each). Between the trimmed V and J ends, which lost 7 bases and 5 bases, there was a span of 17 bases. Germline CDR1 reads SEHNR; CDR2 reads FQNEAQ (reference sequence). The CDR3 is 14 residues long. CDR3 region: CASIRGQDPETQYF. CDR3 DNA: TGTGCCAGCATCCGGGGCCAGGATCCGGAGACCCAGTACTTC.

The J gene is TRBJ1-6, the V gene TRBV5-6; no clear D gene. CDR3 length: 15 residues. The germline gives CDR1 SGHDT, CDR2 YYEEEE. The V and J ends lost 4 bases and 8 bases respectively, with 16 bases between them. DNA of the CDR3: TGTGCCAGCAGCCCGGACGGCCCAAGGGATTCACCCCTCCACTTT. Protein: CASSPDGPRDSPLHF.

The genes are TRBV24-1 and TRBJ1-6; D unresolved. V was shortened by 6 bases and J by 9 bases, with 11 bases between the two germline ends. This CDR3 region has 13 residues. Per germline, CDR1 KGHDR and CDR2 SFDVKD. The CDR3 sequence: CATSRNEISPLHF. For the CDR3, the DNA is TGTGCCACCAGTCGTAATGAGATTTCACCCCTCCACTTT.

CDR3 DNA: TGCAGTGCCCAGCGGGTGGGATACGAGCAGTACTTC. It translates to CSAQRVGYEQYF. The chain combines TRBV20-1 with TRBJ2-7, with D perhaps matching TRBD2 (6 bases). V lost 6 bases and J 4 bases, leaving 13 bases between the germline ends. Germline values: CDR1 DFQATT, CDR2 SNEGSKA (reference sequence). The CDR3 sequence is 12 residues long.

The V call is TRBV20-1, the J call TRBJ2-7; D ambiguous. Per the germline V gene, CDR1 is DFQATT and CDR2 is SNEGSKA (reference sequence). This CDR3 contains 12 residues. V lost 3 bases to trimming and J lost 2 bases, with 8 bases between them. The CDR3 spells CSASRSTYEQYF. DNA of the CDR3: TGCAGTGCTAGTAGGTCCACCTACGAGCAGTACTTC.

The table lists this clonotype with a few counts. The gene calls are TRBV7-6 and TRBJ2-7; D might be TRBD2 (5 bases). CDR1 and CDR2 (germline): SGHVS, FNYEAQ. There are 15 residues in the CDR3. Trimming stripped 3 bases from V and 3 bases from J, with 15 bases between. This CDR3 reads CASSFLSGGGYEQYF. CDR3 coding DNA: TGTGCCAGCAGCTTTCTCAGCGGTGGAGGCTACGAGCAGTACTTC.

J is TRBJ1-1 and V is TRBV5-1; 7 nucleotides line up with TRBD1. V trimming: 4 bases; J trimming: 1 base; junction bases outside the gene matches: 7. In germline, CDR1 is SGHRS, CDR2 YFSETQ. The CDR3 loop spans 15 amino acids. The CDR3 sequence is CASSRQTGRNTEAFF. The CDR3 nucleotides read TGCGCCAGCAGCCGCCAGACAGGGAGGAACACTGAAGCTTTCTTT.

This clonotype was seen a few times. This sequence joins TRBV24-1 and TRBJ2-2, with 9 nucleotides matching TRBD1. CDR1 and CDR2 (germline): KGHDR, SFDVKD. CDR3 length: 13 residues. With V trimmed by 10 bases and J by 13 bases, 12 bases remained unmatched. The CDR3 sequence: CATGTGTGRGLFF. Here the CDR3 DNA reads TGTGCCACTGGGACAGGGACAGGGAGGGGGCTGTTTTTT.

The sample holds a few counts of this clonotype. This sequence joins TRBV12-3 or TRBV12-4 and TRBJ2-2, with 10 bases fitting TRBD2. With V trimmed by 6 bases and J by 4 bases, 8 bases remained unmatched. This CDR3 has 16 amino acids. The CDR3 protein is CASSHSGRSATGELFF. The CDR3 DNA follows: TGTGCCAGCAGCCATAGCGGGAGGTCAGCCACCGGGGAGCTGTTTTTT.

A few counts support this clonotype. CDR3: CASSELALAKNIQYF. The DNA for the CDR3 is TGTGCCAGCAGTGAATTAGCCTTAGCCAAAAACATTCAGTACTTC. V gene TRBV6-1 combines with J gene TRBJ2-4; D unclear. V lost 2 bases and J 0 bases, leaving 8 bases between the germline ends. CDR3 length equals 15 residues. CDR1 and CDR2 from the germline V gene are MNHNS and SASEGT.